This is a list of T cell receptor beta chains from one sample in a study of shared clonotypes between healthy human individuals. Method: immunoSEQ multiplex PCR; TCRdb's copy keeps in-frame clones and lacks some. Among over 2,000,000 clones, around 93% were seen once, and the ten largest hold under 2%. Sequenced sample: naive CD8+ T cells from PBMCs. All receptors derive from a man aged 18 to 30 in good health. Some clones in this sample may be carry-over from other donors' samples. The CDR3 runs from the conserved cysteine through the conserved F or W. A D gene is named only where the DNA matches it firmly.

>TRBJ2-1|16|TRBV28|TRBD2
CASSPRLAGGPGEQFF
TGTGCCAGCAGCCCAAGACTAGCGGGAGGGCCGGGGGAGCAGTTCTTC
>TRBJ2-1|17|TRBV21-1|.
CASSSMEREETYNEQFF
TGTGCCAGCAGCAGCATGGAGAGGGAGGAAACCTACAATGAGCAGTTCTTC
>TRBJ2-7|17|TRBV5-3|.
CARSIHKQAVEVSEQYF
TGTGCCAGAAGCATCCATAAACAGGCGGTAGAGGTAAGCGAGCAGTACTTC
>TRBJ2-2|12|TRBV7-9|.
CASSLAGLELFF
TGTGCCAGCAGCTTAGCAGGCCTGGAGCTGTTTTTT
>TRBJ2-3|13|TRBV27|.
CASSLGLLGTQYF
TGTGCCAGCAGTTTAGGCCTGCTGGGTACGCAGTATTTT
>TRBJ1-2|14|TRBV4-3|.
CASSQDPSGYGYTF
TGCGCCAGCAGCCAGGACCCATCGGGCTATGGCTACACCTTC
>TRBJ1-1|12|TRBV27|.
CASRGMNTEAFF
TGTGCCAGCAGAGGAATGAACACTGAAGCTTTCTTT
>TRBJ2-7|14|TRBV11-2|.
CASSLVTRAYEQYF
TGTGCCAGCAGCTTAGTAACTCGGGCCTACGAGCAGTACTTC
>TRBJ2-7|15|TRBV9|TRBD2
CASSVDDGRPHEQYF
TGTGCCAGCAGCGTAGACGACGGGAGGCCCCACGAGCAGTACTTC
>TRBJ2-1|12|TRBV6-5|TRBD2
CASRTSLNEQFF
TGTGCCAGCAGGACTAGCCTCAATGAGCAGTTCTTC
>TRBJ1-5|14|TRBV4-1|TRBD1
CASSVGQGSQPQHF
TGCGCCAGCAGCGTAGGACAGGGGAGTCAGCCCCAGCATTTT
>TRBJ1-4|16|TRBV28|.
CASRRKTEATNEKLFF
TGTGCCAGCAGGCGGAAGACAGAGGCAACTAATGAAAAACTGTTTTTT
>TRBJ2-7|15|TRBV9|.
CASSVEGRSSYEQYF
TGTGCCAGCAGCGTAGAAGGGCGGAGCTCCTACGAGCAGTACTTC
>TRBJ2-2|14|TRBV10-1|.
CASSFTGRPGELFF
TGCGCCAGCAGTTTCACAGGGAGGCCCGGGGAGCTGTTTTTT
>TRBJ2-3|12|TRBV27|.
CASRTLGDTQYF
TGTGCCAGCAGGACCCTAGGGGATACGCAGTATTTT